This TCR beta chain was recorded in a study of T cell responses to AZD1222 COVID-19 vaccine. Study-wide findings and caveats: Donors in the cohort were predominantly white British and more often female, and clonal diversity was possibly underestimated. Within unmutated variant regions lay the reported targets of nearly half of spike-specific TCRs.

The CDR3 is made up of 13 amino acids. Germline-derived CDR1 and CDR2 are SGHTA and FQGNSA. J gave up 5 bases and V 7 bases, and 6 bases lay outside the gene matches. In regard to this clone: Its antigen remains unidentified.

The assay was immunoSEQ multiplex PCR, and TCRdb's table has in-frame clones only and misses some. The table shows approximately 160,000 clones, with more than 70% occurring only once. Specimen: peripheral blood, collected on day 0 of MenACWY control vaccination. The chain joins TRBV7-2 to TRBJ2-5, with TRBD2 identical over 8 bases. The source is an adult in good health. CDR3 loop: CASMGSGAETQYF. The CDR3 region has the DNA TGTGCCAGCATGGGTAGCGGGGCTGAGACCCAGTACTTC.